Given below is one T cell receptor beta chain in context. Its antigen is still unknown. Base qualities are not provided; no much larger clone lies one nucleotide away. CDR1 MNHEY and CDR2 SVGAGI were looked up in the germline V gene. There are 16 amino acids in the CDR3, from cysteine to phenylalanine inclusive. This entry keeps only the CDR3 DNA: 48 bases, framed from base 1. At the junction V is shortened by 2 bases and J by 2 bases, with 10 bases in between. This record belongs to a study of graft-versus-host responses after intestinal transplantation (dated by TCRdb to about 2021). A note on the overall study: The transplants that recipients received were multivisceral, liver-intestinal, or isolated intestinal. Every recipient was given anti-thymocyte globulin induction, followed by approximately 3 years of maintenance tacrolimus and steroids. After intestinal transplantation, graft-versus-host and host-versus-graft alloreactive T cell clones in the graft, circulation and bone marrow were tracked using bulk TCR-beta CDR3 sequencing. Alloreactive clones were identified by sequencing pre-transplant mixed lymphocyte reaction products and comparing them with unstimulated pre-transplant donor and recipient T cells. The cohort enrolled under 25 intestinal transplant recipients including one retransplant, and a few patients lacking pretransplant specimens were excluded. A peak of at least 4% donor T cells among recipient peripheral blood mononuclear cells was the definition used for donor T cell macrochimerism. Rather than going through the commercial service, samples from a few later patients were sequenced in-house on an Illumina MiSeq and processed with MiXCR. Overall results and qualifications from the work: GvH clones turned up in recipient bone marrow, with some appearing earlier in ileal mucosa or blood, a pattern consistent with an intestinal mucosal origin. Early after transplant, declines in HvG clones were associated with peak levels of circulating GvH clones. Conclusions were limited by the relatively low number and heterogeneity of intestinal transplant patients. In the allografts of patients with donor T cell macrochimerism, GvH to HvG T cell clonal ratios were high.

According to the study, the label for this sample's time point signals: cells obtained before transplantation from donor or recipient. CD3+CD4+ and CD3+CD8+ populations were FACS-sorted from unstimulated pre-transplant donor and recipient cells taken from spleen or lymph nodes. The library was prepared using the immunoSEQ multiplex PCR assay. For most patients, genomic DNA was isolated using the Qiagen DNeasy Blood and Tissue Kit and was shipped frozen to Adaptive Biotechnologies for TCR sequencing. High-throughput TCR-beta CDR3 sequencing of genomic DNA from most patients was performed by Adaptive Biotechnologies. In the authors' own workflow: Adaptive's ImmunoSEQ software supplied the TCR sequencing data for around 19 patients, while MiXCR and VDJtools were used to process a few other patients. To correct CD4 versus CD8 sorting errors, any sequence found in both subsets at a frequency ratio below 5:1 was removed. CDR3 nucleotide sequences shared between donor and recipient were removed because the origin of such sequences could not be assigned. To count as alloreactive, a clone needed at least 2-fold expansion over unstimulated cells and a minimum CFSE-low frequency of 0.002% (template counts) or 0.001% (read counts). Clones detected in sequenced pre-transplant spleen, lymph node, or MLR CFSE-low populations of the donor or recipient were defined as mappable. The cumulative frequency of alloreactive clones was calculated as a percentage of all sequences, weighted by copy number. TCRdb retrieved this table from immuneACCESS and kept in-frame rearrangements only. Not all clones are present; in checked studies, unresolved V genes account for under half, and no reason is known for the remainder. V, J and clone size are those of that table, while D and trimming were read from the DNA. This sample has around 40,000 clones in its table, and less than 95% of those were observed once. Of the sample, roughly 0.22% is held by the ten largest clones.

This TCR came from a human donor who was the organ donor for an intestinal transplant. The source was unstimulated CD4+ T cells sorted from spleen or lymph node cells, collected before transplant. The chain is assembled from TRBV6-5 and TRBJ1-6; the D segment cannot be called with confidence. The CDR3: CASSYRKGPYNSPLHF. In nucleotides, the sequence is TGTGCCAGCAGTTACCGGAAGGGCCCCTATAATTCACCCCTCCACTTT.